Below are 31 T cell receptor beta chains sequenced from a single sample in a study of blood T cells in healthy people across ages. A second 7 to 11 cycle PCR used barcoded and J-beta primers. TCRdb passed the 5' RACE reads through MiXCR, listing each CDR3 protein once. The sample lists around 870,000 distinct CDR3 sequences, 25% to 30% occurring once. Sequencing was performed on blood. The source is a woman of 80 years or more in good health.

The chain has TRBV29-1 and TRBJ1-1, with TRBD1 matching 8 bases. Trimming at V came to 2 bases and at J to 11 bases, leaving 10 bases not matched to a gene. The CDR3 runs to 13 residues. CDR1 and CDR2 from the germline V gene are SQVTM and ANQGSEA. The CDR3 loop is CSVELGQGTGAFF. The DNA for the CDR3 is TGCAGCGTTGAATTAGGACAGGGAACCGGGGCTTTCTTT.

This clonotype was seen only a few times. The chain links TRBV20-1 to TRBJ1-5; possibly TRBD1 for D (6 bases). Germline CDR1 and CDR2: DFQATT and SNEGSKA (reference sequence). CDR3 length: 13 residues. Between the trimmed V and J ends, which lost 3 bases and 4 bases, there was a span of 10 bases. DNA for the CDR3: TGCAGTGCTAGTAGGGGGGGGAATCAGCCCCAGCATTTT. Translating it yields CSASRGGNQPQHF.

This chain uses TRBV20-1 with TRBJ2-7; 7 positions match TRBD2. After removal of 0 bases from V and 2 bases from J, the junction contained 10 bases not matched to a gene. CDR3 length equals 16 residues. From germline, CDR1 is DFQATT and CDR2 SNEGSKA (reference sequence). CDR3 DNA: TGCAGTGCTAGAGATATGGGAGAAGCGGGGCCCTACGAGCAGTACTTC. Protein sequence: CSARDMGEAGPYEQYF.

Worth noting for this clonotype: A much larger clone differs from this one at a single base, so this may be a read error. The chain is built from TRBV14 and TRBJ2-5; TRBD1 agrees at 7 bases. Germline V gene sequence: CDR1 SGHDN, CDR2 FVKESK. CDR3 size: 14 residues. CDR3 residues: CGSSQARGRETQYF. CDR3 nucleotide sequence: TGTGGCAGCAGCCAAGCTAGGGGGCGAGAGACCCAGTACTTC.

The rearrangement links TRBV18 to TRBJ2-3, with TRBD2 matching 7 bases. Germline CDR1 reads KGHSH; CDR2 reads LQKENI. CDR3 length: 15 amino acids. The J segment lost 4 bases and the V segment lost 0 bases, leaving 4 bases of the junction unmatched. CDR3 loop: CASSPPGRGADTQYF. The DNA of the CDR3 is TGTGCCAGCTCACCACCGGGACGGGGGGCAGATACGCAGTATTTT.

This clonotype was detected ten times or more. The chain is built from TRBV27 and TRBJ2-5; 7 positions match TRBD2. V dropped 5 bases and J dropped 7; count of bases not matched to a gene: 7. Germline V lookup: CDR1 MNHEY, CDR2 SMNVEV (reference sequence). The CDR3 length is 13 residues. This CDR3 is CASSTNTGGTQYF. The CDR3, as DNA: TGTGCCAGCAGTACTAACACGGGGGGGACCCAGTACTTC.

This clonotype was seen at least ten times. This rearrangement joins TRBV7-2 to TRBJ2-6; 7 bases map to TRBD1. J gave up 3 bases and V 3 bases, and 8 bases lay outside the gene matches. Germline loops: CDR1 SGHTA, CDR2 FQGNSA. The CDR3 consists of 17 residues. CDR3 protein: CASSLDRTRVGANVLTF. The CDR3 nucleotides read TGTGCCAGCAGCTTGGACAGGACAAGGGTTGGGGCCAACGTCCTGACTTTC.

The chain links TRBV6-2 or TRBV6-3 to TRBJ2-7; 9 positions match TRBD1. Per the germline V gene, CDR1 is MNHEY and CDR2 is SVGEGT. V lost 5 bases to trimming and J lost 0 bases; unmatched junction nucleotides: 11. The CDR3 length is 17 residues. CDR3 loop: CASSPRDRAERSYEQYF. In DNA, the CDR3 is TGTGCCAGCAGTCCTCGGGACAGGGCTGAACGCTCCTACGAGCAGTACTTC.

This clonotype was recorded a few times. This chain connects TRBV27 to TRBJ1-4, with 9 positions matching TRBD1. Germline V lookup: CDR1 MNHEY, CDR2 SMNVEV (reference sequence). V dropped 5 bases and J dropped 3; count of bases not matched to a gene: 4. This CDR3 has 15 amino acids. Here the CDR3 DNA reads TGTGCCAGCAGTCCCACAGGGGGCTCTAATGAAAAACTGTTTTTT. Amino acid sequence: CASSPTGGSNEKLFF.

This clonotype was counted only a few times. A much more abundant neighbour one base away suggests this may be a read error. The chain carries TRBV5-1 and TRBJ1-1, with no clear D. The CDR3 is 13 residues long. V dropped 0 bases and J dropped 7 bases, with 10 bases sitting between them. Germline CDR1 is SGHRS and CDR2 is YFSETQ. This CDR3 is CASSLEACVEAFF. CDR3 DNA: TGCGCCAGCAGCTTGGAGGCTTGTGTTGAAGCTTTCTTT.

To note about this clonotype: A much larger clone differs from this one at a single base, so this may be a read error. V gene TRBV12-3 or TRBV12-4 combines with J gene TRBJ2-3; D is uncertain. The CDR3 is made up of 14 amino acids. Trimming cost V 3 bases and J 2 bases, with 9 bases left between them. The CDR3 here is CASSFTIPTDTQYF. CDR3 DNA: TGTGCCAGCAGTTTCACGATCCCCACAGATACGCAGTATTTT.

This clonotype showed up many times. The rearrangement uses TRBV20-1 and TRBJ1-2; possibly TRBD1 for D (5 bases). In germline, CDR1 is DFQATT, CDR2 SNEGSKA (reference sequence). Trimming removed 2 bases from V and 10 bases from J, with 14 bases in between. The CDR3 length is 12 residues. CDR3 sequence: CSARRGQSSYTF. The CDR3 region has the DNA TGCAGTGCTAGAAGGGGTCAGTCGTCCTACACCTTC.

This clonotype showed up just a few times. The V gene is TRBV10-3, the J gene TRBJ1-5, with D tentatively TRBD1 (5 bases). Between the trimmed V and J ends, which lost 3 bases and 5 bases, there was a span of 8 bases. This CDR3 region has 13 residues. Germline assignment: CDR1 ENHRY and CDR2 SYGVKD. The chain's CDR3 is CAISDQGYQPQHF. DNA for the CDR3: TGTGCCATCAGTGATCAGGGATATCAGCCCCAGCATTTT.

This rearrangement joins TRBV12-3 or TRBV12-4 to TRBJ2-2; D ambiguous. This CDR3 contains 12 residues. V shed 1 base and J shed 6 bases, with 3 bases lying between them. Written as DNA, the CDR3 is TGTGCCAGCAGTTTAGTGGCCGGGGAGCTGTTTTTT. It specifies CASSLVAGELFF.

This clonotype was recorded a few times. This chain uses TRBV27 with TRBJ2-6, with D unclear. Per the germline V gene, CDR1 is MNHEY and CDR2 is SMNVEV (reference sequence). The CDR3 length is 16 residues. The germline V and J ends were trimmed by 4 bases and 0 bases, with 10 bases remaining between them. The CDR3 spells CASSWRQDSGANVLTF. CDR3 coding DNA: TGTGCCAGCAGTTGGCGGCAGGACTCTGGGGCCAACGTCCTGACTTTC.

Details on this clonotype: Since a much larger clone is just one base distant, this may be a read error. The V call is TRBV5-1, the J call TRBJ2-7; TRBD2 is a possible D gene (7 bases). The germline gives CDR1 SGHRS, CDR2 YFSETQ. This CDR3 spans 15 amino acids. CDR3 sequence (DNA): TGCGCCAGCACCTTGGGGGCGGGAGACTCCGTTAGCCAGTACTTC. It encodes CASTLGAGDSVSQYF.

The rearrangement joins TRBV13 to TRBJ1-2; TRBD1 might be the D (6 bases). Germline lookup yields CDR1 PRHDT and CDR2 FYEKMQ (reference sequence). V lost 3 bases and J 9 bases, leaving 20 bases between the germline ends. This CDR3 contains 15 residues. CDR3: CASSFSAGEGHSYTF. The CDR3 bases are TGTGCCAGCAGCTTTTCCGCAGGGGAGGGACATAGCTACACCTTC.

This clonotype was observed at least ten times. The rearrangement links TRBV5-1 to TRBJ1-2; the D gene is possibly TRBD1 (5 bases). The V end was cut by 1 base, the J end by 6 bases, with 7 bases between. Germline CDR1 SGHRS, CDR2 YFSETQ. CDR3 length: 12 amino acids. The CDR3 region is CASSLRGDGYTF. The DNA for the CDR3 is TGCGCCAGCAGCTTGAGGGGTGATGGCTACACCTTC.

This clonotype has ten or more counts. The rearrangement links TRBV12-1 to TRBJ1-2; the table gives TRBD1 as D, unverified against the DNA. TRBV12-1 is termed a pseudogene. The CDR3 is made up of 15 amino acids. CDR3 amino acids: CASSFVTGANYGYTF. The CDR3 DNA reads TGTGCCAGCAGCTTTGTTACAGGAGCTAACTATGGCTACACCTTC.

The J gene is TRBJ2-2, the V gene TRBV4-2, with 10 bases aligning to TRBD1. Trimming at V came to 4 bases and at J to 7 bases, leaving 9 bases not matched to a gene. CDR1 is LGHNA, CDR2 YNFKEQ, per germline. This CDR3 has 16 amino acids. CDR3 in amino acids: CASSPRDRGPGGELFF. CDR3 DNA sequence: TGTGCCAGCAGCCCCCGGGACAGGGGCCCAGGCGGGGAGCTGTTTTTT.

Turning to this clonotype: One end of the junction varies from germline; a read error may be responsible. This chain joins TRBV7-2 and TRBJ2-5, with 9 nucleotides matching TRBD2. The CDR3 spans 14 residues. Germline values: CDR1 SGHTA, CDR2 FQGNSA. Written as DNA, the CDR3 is TGTGCCGGCAGCTCCAGGGGACTAGCCAATGAGCAGTACTTC. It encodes CAGSSRGLANEQYF.

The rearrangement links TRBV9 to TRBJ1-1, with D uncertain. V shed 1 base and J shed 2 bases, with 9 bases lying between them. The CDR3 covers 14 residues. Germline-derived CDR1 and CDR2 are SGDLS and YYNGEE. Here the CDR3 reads CASSVYSGNTEAFF. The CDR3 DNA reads TGTGCCAGCAGCGTATATTCGGGAAACACTGAAGCTTTCTTT.

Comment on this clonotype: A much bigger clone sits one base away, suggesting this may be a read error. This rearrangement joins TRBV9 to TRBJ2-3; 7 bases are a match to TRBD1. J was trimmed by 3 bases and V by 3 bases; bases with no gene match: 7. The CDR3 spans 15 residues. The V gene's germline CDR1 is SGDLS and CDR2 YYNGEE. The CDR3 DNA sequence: TGTGCCAGCAGCGGACCGACAGGGACAACAGATACGCAGTATTTT. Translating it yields CASSGPTGTTDTQYF.

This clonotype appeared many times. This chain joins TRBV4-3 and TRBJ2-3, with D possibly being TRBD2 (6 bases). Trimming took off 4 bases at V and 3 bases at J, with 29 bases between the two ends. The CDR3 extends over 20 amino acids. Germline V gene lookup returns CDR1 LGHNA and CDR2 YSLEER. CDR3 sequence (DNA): TGCGCCAGCAGCCTTCTTACGGGGTTAGCGGCGGGGAGCGGGACAGATACGCAGTATTTT. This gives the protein CASSLLTGLAAGSGTDTQYF.

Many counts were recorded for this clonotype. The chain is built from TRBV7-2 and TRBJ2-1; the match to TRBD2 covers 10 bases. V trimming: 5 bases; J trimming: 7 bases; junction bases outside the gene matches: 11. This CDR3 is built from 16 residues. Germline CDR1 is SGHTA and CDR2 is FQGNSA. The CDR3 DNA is TGTGCCAGCAGCCCGGGCGCTAGCGGGGGTCAAAATGAGCAGTTCTTC. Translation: CASSPGASGGQNEQFF.

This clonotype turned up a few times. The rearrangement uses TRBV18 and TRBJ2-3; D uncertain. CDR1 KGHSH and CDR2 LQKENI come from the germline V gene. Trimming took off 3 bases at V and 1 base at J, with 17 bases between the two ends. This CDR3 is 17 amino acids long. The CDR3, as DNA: TGTGCCAGCTCACCTACGATGGCTGGATTTGGCACAGATACGCAGTATTTT. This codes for CASSPTMAGFGTDTQYF.

CDR3 amino acids: CATSDKYSYGYTF. The CDR3 nucleotides read TGTGCCACCAGTGATAAGTACAGTTATGGCTACACCTTC. The chain joins TRBV24-1 to TRBJ1-2, with no clear D. The CDR3 totals 13 residues. V lost 3 bases and J lost 5, with 9 bases in between. Germline values: CDR1 KGHDR, CDR2 SFDVKD.

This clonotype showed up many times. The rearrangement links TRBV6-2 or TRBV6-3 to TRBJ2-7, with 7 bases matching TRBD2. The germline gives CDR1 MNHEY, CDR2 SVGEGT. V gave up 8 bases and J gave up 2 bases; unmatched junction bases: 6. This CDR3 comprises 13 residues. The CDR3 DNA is TGTGCCAGCCTGGGAGGGACCACCTACGAGCAGTACTTC. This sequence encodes CASLGGTTYEQYF.

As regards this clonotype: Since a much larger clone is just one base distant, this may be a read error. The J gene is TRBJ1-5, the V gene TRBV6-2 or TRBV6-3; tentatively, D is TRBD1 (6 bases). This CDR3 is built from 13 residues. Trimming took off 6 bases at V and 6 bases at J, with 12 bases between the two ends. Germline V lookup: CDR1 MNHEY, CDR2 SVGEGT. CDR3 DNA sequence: TGTGCCAGCAGAATTACAGGGTGTCAGCCCCAGCATTTT. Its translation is CASRITGCQPQHF.

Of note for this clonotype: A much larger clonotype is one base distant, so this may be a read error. CDR3 sequence reads: CASSFYGQGADYNEQYF. The CDR3 nucleotides read TGTGCCAGCAGCTTTTATGGACAGGGGGCTGATTACAATGAGCAGTACTTC. V gene TRBV7-9 combines with J gene TRBJ2-5, with 11 bases lining up with TRBD1. The CDR3 totals 17 residues. Looked up from germline, CDR1 is SEHNR and CDR2 is FQNEAQ (reference sequence). With V trimmed by 3 bases and J by 11 bases, 17 bases remained unmatched.

The CDR3 loop reads CASSSVPGQYTGELFF. Written as DNA, the CDR3 is TGTGCCAGCAGCTCCGTCCCGGGACAGTACACCGGGGAGCTGTTTTTT. V is TRBV11-2 and J is TRBJ2-2, with 7 positions matching TRBD1. CDR1 is SGHAT, CDR2 FQNNGV, per germline. Trimming took 4 bases from V and 3 from J; bases not matched to a gene: 8. This CDR3 has 16 amino acids.